Below, 26 T cell receptor beta chains from the same sample are listed, as sequenced in a study of Graves' ophthalmopathy and Graves' hyperthyroidism. RNA transcripts yielded amplified TCR beta CDR3 regions. First-round RT-PCR employed HTBI primers, with a second-round multiplex PCR after it. Using its own MiXCR run on the multiplex PCR reads, TCRdb lists one record per CDR3 protein. Of almost 750,000 distinct CDR3 sequences listed, 40% are singletons. The sequencing sample was made of peripheral blood. Receptors originate from an adult man with Graves' ophthalmopathy.

This clonotype has just a few counts. This chain joins TRBV10-2 and TRBJ2-2; 9 positions agree with TRBD1. Germline V gives CDR1 WSHSY, CDR2 SAAADI. The CDR3 has 16 residues. V shed 1 base and J 0 bases; nucleotides not matched to a gene: 0. The CDR3 region has the DNA TGCGCCAGCAGTGAGTGGACAGGGGCGAACACCGGGGAGCTGTTTTTT. Translated: CASSEWTGANTGELFF.

On this clonotype itself: One base away lies a much larger clone, so this may be a sequencing read error. This chain joins TRBV10-3 and TRBJ2-2; D gene uncertain. Trimming pared 2 bases from V and 3 bases from J, leaving 4 bases between. This CDR3 is built from 13 residues. Germline V gene data show CDR1 as ENHRY and CDR2 as SYGVKD. The CDR3 nucleotides are TGTGCCATCAGTGAGGGGGACACCGGGGAGCTGTTTTTT. Translation: CAISEGDTGELFF.

The rearrangement links TRBV15 to TRBJ1-2; perhaps TRBD1 as D (5 bases). The germline gives CDR1 LNHNV, CDR2 YYDKDF (reference sequence). The V end lost 3 bases, the J end lost 8 bases, and 16 bases lay between the germline ends. The CDR3 contains 14 residues. CDR3 residues: CATSRVRAGPGYTF. The CDR3 DNA sequence: TGTGCCACCAGCAGGGTTCGGGCAGGGCCGGGCTACACCTTC.

The chain couples TRBV2 to TRBJ1-2; 7 positions agree with TRBD1. Germline assignment: CDR1 SNHLY and CDR2 FYNNEI. The CDR3 is 14 residues long. Trimming cost V 2 bases and J 4 bases; bases outside gene matches: 4. As DNA, the CDR3 is TGTGCCAGCAGTGAATCCTGGACAGGCTATGGCTACACCTTC. Translation gives CASSESWTGYGYTF.

This chain joins TRBV19 and TRBJ2-6; D not resolved. Trimming shortened V by 10 bases and J by 0 bases, and 7 bases separated the two germline ends. CDR1 and CDR2 (germline): LNHDA, SQIVND (reference sequence). The CDR3 is 13 residues long. CDR3 in amino acids: CATLSSGANVLTF. Here the CDR3 DNA reads TGTGCCACCCTAAGCTCTGGGGCCAACGTCCTGACTTTC. Variable domain in full (rest from reference TRBV19 and TRBJ2-6): DGGITQSPKYLFRKEGQNVTLSCEQNLNHDAMYWYRQDPGQGLRLIYYSQIVNDFQKGDIAEGYSVSREKKESFPLTVTSAQKNPTAFYLCATLSSGANVLTFGAGSRLTVL.

This clonotype was counted between two and nine times. The J gene is TRBJ2-5, the V gene TRBV12-3 or TRBV12-4, with TRBD1 as a possible D gene (6 bases). This CDR3 region has 16 residues. Trimming shortened V by 5 bases and J by 4 bases, and 20 bases separated the two germline ends. The CDR3 is CASSVRGTGLGETQYF. For the CDR3, the DNA is TGTGCCAGCAGTGTTCGGGGAACAGGGCTTGGAGAGACCCAGTACTTC.

In this sample, this clonotype turned up a few times. The CDR3 sequence is CASIRRTEAFF. CDR3 in DNA: TGTGCCAGTATTCGTCGCACTGAAGCTTTCTTT. The chain employs TRBV19 and TRBJ1-1; D not certain. This CDR3 has 11 residues. V gave up 7 bases and J gave up 4 bases, with 7 bases separating them. Germline CDR1 and CDR2: LNHDA and SQIVND (reference sequence).

V is TRBV19 and J is TRBJ2-7; D ambiguous. There are 11 residues in the CDR3. V was pared by 11 bases and J by 5 bases, with 13 bases between. Germline V gene data show CDR1 as LNHDA and CDR2 as SQIVND (reference sequence). The CDR3 region is CAVRTSHEQYF. The CDR3 bases are TGTGCCGTGAGGACGTCCCACGAGCAGTACTTC. The full variable domain, in which reference TRBV19 and TRBJ2-7 provide the parts outside the CDR3, is DGGITQSPKYLFRKEGQNVTLSCEQNLNHDAMYWYRQDPGQGLRLIYYSQIVNDFQKGDIAEGYSVSREKKESFPLTVTSAQKNPTAFYLCAVRTSHEQYFGPGTRLTVT.

This clonotype was observed many times. This rearrangement joins TRBV7-2 to TRBJ1-2, with D maybe TRBD1 (6 bases). The germline gives CDR1 SGHTA, CDR2 FQGNSA. The length of the CDR3 is 15 residues. V lost 4 bases, J lost 2 bases, and 14 bases lay in between. The CDR3 reads CASSSRRGHNYGYTF. CDR3 bases: TGTGCCAGCAGCTCTCGACGGGGACACAACTATGGCTACACCTTC. Full variable domain (outside the CDR3, taken from reference TRBV7-2 and TRBJ1-2): GAGVSQSPSNKVTEKGKDVELRCDPISGHTALYWYRQSLGQGLEFLIYFQGNSAPDKSGLPSDRFSAERTGGSVSTLTIQRTQQEDSAVYLCASSSRRGHNYGYTFGSGTRLTVV.

With regard to this clonotype: This could be a read error, since a much larger clone is one nucleotide away. The chain employs TRBV7-6 and TRBJ2-7, with unresolved D. The germline V gene encodes CDR1 SGHVS and CDR2 FNYEAQ. The CDR3 is 10 residues long. The CDR3 reads CASSSHPESF. The CDR3 bases are TGTGCCAGCAGCTCACATCCGGAGAGCTTC.

Only a few counts were recorded for this clonotype. The chain joins TRBV12-3 or TRBV12-4 to TRBJ2-7; 7 bases are a match to TRBD1. V was pared by 3 bases and J by 7 bases, with 9 bases of the junction left unmatched. The CDR3 sequence is 14 residues long. CDR3 in amino acids: CASSFPARGIEQYF. The CDR3 DNA reads as TGTGCCAGCAGTTTCCCGGCCAGGGGGATTGAGCAGTACTTC.

This clonotype was picked up many times. The J gene is TRBJ1-2, the V gene TRBV29-1; possible D gene TRBD1, 5 bases. The CDR3 has 15 amino acids. V lost 4 bases and J 7 bases, leaving 22 bases between the germline ends. Germline CDR1 reads SQVTM; CDR2 reads ANQGSEA. CDR3 amino acids: CSVASGTGGSIGYTF. Here the CDR3 DNA reads TGCAGCGTTGCTTCCGGGACCGGGGGGTCTATTGGCTACACCTTC.

At least ten counts were recorded for this clonotype. The CDR3 region is CASSSTGLPSYNSPLHF. DNA for the CDR3: TGTGCCAGCAGCTCAACAGGCCTACCCTCCTATAATTCACCCCTCCACTTT. This chain links TRBV9 with TRBJ1-6, with D tentatively TRBD1 (5 bases). Germline V gene lookup returns CDR1 SGDLS and CDR2 YYNGEE. V lost 4 bases to trimming and J lost 0 bases, with 14 bases between them. CDR3 length: 17 amino acids.

Ten or more counts support this clonotype. The chain links TRBV7-9 to TRBJ1-1, with 8 bases lining up with TRBD1. The V gene end was trimmed by 3 bases and the J gene end by 10 bases; junction bases not matched to a gene: 7. Germline CDR1 reads SEHNR; CDR2 reads FQNEAQ (reference sequence). CDR3 length equals 13 residues. In nucleotides, the CDR3 is TGTGCCAGCAGCTTTGAACAGGGGGAGGGAGCTTTCTTT. Translation: CASSFEQGEGAFF.

Concerning this clonotype itself: Being one base from a much bigger clone, this may be a read error. The chain joins TRBV7-3 to TRBJ1-2; D remains unclear. CDR3 length: 12 residues. Germline V gene sequence: CDR1 SGHTA, CDR2 FQGTGA. Here the CDR3 reads CAGSYGEYGYTF. CDR3 coding DNA: TGCGCCGGCAGCTATGGGGAGTATGGCTACACCTTC.

The rearrangement joins TRBV10-3 to TRBJ1-2; D remains ambiguous. CDR1 is ENHRY and CDR2 is SYGVKD in the germline V gene. Trimming cost V 2 bases and J 7 bases, with 11 bases left between them. This CDR3 has 13 residues. CDR3 residues: CAISELTAAGYTF. CDR3 DNA sequence: TGTGCCATCAGTGAGCTTACAGCGGCTGGCTACACCTTC.

About this clonotype itself: A much larger clone lies a single base off, so this may be a read error. The CDR3 sequence: CASSLLPGSYERYF. The CDR3 DNA follows: TGTGCCAGCAGCTTACTTCCGGGGTCCTACGAGCGGTACTTC. V usage is TRBV7-2 and J usage is TRBJ2-7, with a weak D call TRBD2 (5 bases). The CDR3 extends over 14 amino acids. The germline gives CDR1 SGHTA, CDR2 FQGNSA.

This clonotype has a count of ten or more. The rearrangement uses TRBV2 and TRBJ1-2; D call uncertain. The germline V and J ends were trimmed by 6 bases and 3 bases, with 11 bases remaining between them. There are 13 residues in the CDR3. The germline V gene encodes CDR1 SNHLY and CDR2 FYNNEI. CDR3 residues: CASRQQDYYGYTF. The CDR3 DNA reads as TGTGCCAGCAGACAGCAAGACTACTATGGCTACACCTTC.

Points on this clonotype: This sequence may be a read error, since a much larger clone differs from it by one base. The V call is TRBV10-3, the J call TRBJ1-2; TRBD1 matches 7 bases. The CDR3 spans 16 residues. Germline V gene lookup returns CDR1 ENHRY and CDR2 SYGVKD. The CDR3 DNA reads TGTGCCACCAGTGAGTCGCCGGGACAGTTTAACTATGGCTACACCTTC. Its translation: CATSESPGQFNYGYTF.

The gene calls are TRBV2 and TRBJ1-2; D gene unclear. Trimming cost V 5 bases and J 1 base, with 8 bases left between them. This CDR3 is built from 13 residues. CDR1 is SNHLY and CDR2 is FYNNEI in the germline V gene. CDR3 amino acids: CASSLKVNYGYTF. CDR3 in DNA: TGTGCCAGCAGTTTAAAGGTTAACTATGGCTACACCTTC.

The CDR3 DNA reads as TGCGCCAGCAGCTTGGCCGCTGACAGATTTTCCTACGAGCAGTACTTC. Its protein is CASSLAADRFSYEQYF. This chain links TRBV5-1 with TRBJ2-7, with TRBD1 as a possible D gene (5 bases). CDR1 is SGHRS, CDR2 YFSETQ, per germline. Between the trimmed V and J ends, which lost 0 bases and 1 base, there was a span of 14 bases. The CDR3 extends over 16 amino acids.

V usage is TRBV7-6 and J usage is TRBJ1-4; 7 positions agree with TRBD1. Trimming at V came to 1 base and at J to 0 bases, leaving 5 bases not matched to a gene. Germline V gene sequence: CDR1 SGHVS, CDR2 FNYEAQ. The CDR3 spans 17 residues. The CDR3 sequence is CASSLGGGGATNEKLFF. DNA for the CDR3: TGTGCCAGCAGCTTAGGGGGAGGGGGCGCAACTAATGAAAAACTGTTTTTT.

A word on this clonotype: It may be a read error: a sequence one base away is much more abundant. This rearrangement joins TRBV7-9 to TRBJ1-2, with 7 positions matching TRBD1. CDR1 is SEHNR, CDR2 FQNEAQ, per germline (reference sequence). The junction had 4 bases not matched to a gene; V was cut back by 5 bases and J by 7 bases. The CDR3 contains 12 residues. CDR3 nucleotide sequence: TGTGCCAGCAGCGCCCCAGGGGGTGGCTACACCTTC. It codes for CASSAPGGGYTF.

V gene TRBV29-1 combines with J gene TRBJ1-4; 9 bases match TRBD1. The CDR3 has 14 residues. V shed 6 bases, J shed 5 bases, and the junction held 7 bases outside the gene matches. CDR1 and CDR2 from the germline V gene are SQVTM and ANQGSEA. CDR3 in amino acids: CSVWGQGFNEKLFF. In nucleotides, the CDR3 is TGCAGCGTATGGGGACAGGGCTTCAATGAAAAACTGTTTTTT.

The rearrangement uses TRBV4-2 and TRBJ1-2; 10 bases are a match to TRBD1. CDR1 and CDR2 from the germline V gene are LGHNA and YNFKEQ. The CDR3 length is 14 residues. V shed 4 bases, J shed 5 bases, and the junction held 4 bases outside the gene matches. The CDR3 sequence is CASSPGQGRYGYTF. In DNA form, the CDR3 reads TGTGCCAGCAGCCCGGGACAGGGGCGATATGGCTACACCTTC.

Comment on this clonotype: A much larger clone lies one base from this, so it may be a read error. The chain is built from TRBV5-1 and TRBJ1-1, with TRBD1 as a possible D gene (5 bases). The CDR3 is 14 amino acids. Germline V CDR1 and CDR2: SGHRS, YFSETQ. This chain's CDR3 is CASSLAGADTEASF. The CDR3 DNA follows: TGCGCCAGCAGCTTGGCCGGGGCAGACACTGAAGCTTCCTTT.